A single sample gave rise to the 30 T cell receptor beta chains below, sequenced in a study of T cell changes during pregnancy in multiple sclerosis. Repertoires were generated with immunoSEQ multiplex PCR, while TCRdb's copy carries only in-frame clones and drops some. The table has tens of thousands of clones, around 92% seen once. The source material was peripheral blood. All receptors derive from a female donor with multiple sclerosis, enrolled in a pregnancy study.

This chain uses TRBV11-1 with TRBJ2-2, with 10 bases matching TRBD2. Germline V gene data show CDR1 as SGHAT and CDR2 as FQDESV (reference sequence). CDR3 size: 18 residues. V lost 5 bases, J lost 4 bases, and 13 bases stayed unmatched. CDR3 nucleotides: TGTGCCAGCAGCCTCGCCGCTAGCGGGAGTAGTAGCACCGGGGAGCTGTTTTTT. This gives the protein CASSLAASGSSSTGELFF.

The chain is built from TRBV7-9 and TRBJ1-2, with a possible D match to TRBD1 (6 bases). V gave up 1 base and J gave up 9 bases, with 18 bases separating them. CDR1 and CDR2 (germline): SEHNR, FQNEAQ (reference sequence). There are 15 residues in the CDR3. Here the CDR3 DNA reads TGTGCCAGCAGCTTAGAGAGCAGGGGCGCCCAAAGCTACACCTTC. Encoded protein: CASSLESRGAQSYTF.

The chain employs TRBV2 and TRBJ1-1; TRBD1 matches 8 bases. Looked up from germline, CDR1 is SNHLY and CDR2 is FYNNEI. Unmatched junction bases numbered 2, after V lost 5 bases and J lost 3 bases. The CDR3 totals 13 residues. The chain's CDR3 is CASSPGGYTEAFF. The CDR3 region has the DNA TGTGCCAGCAGTCCAGGGGGCTACACTGAAGCTTTCTTT.

V gene TRBV7-2 combines with J gene TRBJ2-1; no clear D. Germline assignment: CDR1 SGHTA and CDR2 FQGNSA. Trimming stripped 5 bases from V and 4 bases from J, with 6 bases between. This CDR3 region has 12 residues. CDR3 region: CASSQMYNEQFF. In DNA form, the CDR3 reads TGTGCCAGCAGCCAGATGTACAATGAGCAGTTCTTC.

This chain uses TRBV18 with TRBJ1-2; weak D call: TRBD1 (6 bases). The CDR3 is 17 residues long. The V gene's germline CDR1 is KGHSH and CDR2 LQKENI. Trimming shortened V by 1 base and J by 0 bases, and 15 bases separated the two germline ends. CDR3 residues: CASSPQDSSLTNYGYTF. The CDR3 region has the DNA TGTGCCAGCTCACCACAGGACAGTAGCCTTACTAACTATGGCTACACCTTC.

The V call is TRBV14, the J call TRBJ1-1; no clear D gene. The CDR3 length is 15 residues. The germline gives CDR1 SGHDN, CDR2 FVKESK. Trimming took off 7 bases at V and 0 bases at J, with 15 bases between the two ends. CDR3 DNA: TGTGCCAGCAAAGTTCCGGGGAGTTTGAACACTGAAGCTTTCTTT. This encodes CASKVPGSLNTEAFF.

This clone was seen once. CDR3 sequence (DNA): TGTGCCAGCAGCGTAGGGGGACTGCTTACCTACAATGAGCAGTTCTTC. Protein sequence: CASSVGGLLTYNEQFF. The rearrangement uses TRBV9 and TRBJ2-1, with D perhaps matching TRBD2 (6 bases). This CDR3 is built from 16 residues. Germline V gene sequence: CDR1 SGDLS, CDR2 YYNGEE. V was trimmed by 0 bases and J by 2 bases, leaving 12 bases between them.

This chain links TRBV21-1 with TRBJ2-7; the DNA was not used to check the table's D call, TRBD1. TRBV21-1 is a listed pseudogene. The CDR3 spans 14 residues. The CDR3 DNA follows: TGTGCCAGCAGCAACTGGACAGGGTTAGACGAGCAGTACTTC. Protein sequence: CASSNWTGLDEQYF.

The V call is TRBV28, the J call TRBJ2-7, with D perhaps being TRBD1 or TRBD2 (6 bases each). In germline, CDR1 is MDHEN, CDR2 SYDVKM. The CDR3 has 18 amino acids. V lost 4 bases, J lost 4 bases, and 26 bases lay in between. The CDR3 loop reads CASSSGGDFLEGVYEQYF. CDR3 nucleotide sequence: TGTGCCAGCAGTTCGGGCGGGGACTTTTTGGAGGGGGTTTACGAGCAGTACTTC.

This chain joins TRBV27 and TRBJ2-7, with D unclear. The V end was cut by 0 bases, the J end by 3 bases, with 15 bases between. CDR1 is MNHEY, CDR2 SMNVEV, per germline (reference sequence). The CDR3 is 16 residues long. CDR3 bases: TGTGCCAGCAGTTTATCCGCTTGGCCAGTCCTCTACGAGCAGTACTTC. Protein: CASSLSAWPVLYEQYF.

This chain links TRBV2 with TRBJ2-1; the D gene is possibly TRBD2 (6 bases). Germline loops: CDR1 SNHLY, CDR2 FYNNEI. The V and J ends lost 4 bases and 3 bases respectively, with 13 bases between them. The CDR3 has 15 residues. CDR3 sequence reads: CASSVEDYSYNEQFF. CDR3 in DNA: TGTGCCAGCAGTGTGGAGGACTATAGCTACAATGAGCAGTTCTTC.

The V gene is TRBV10-3, the J gene TRBJ2-7; D might be TRBD1 (7 bases). CDR3 length equals 15 residues. Trimming took 8 bases from V and 3 from J, leaving 20 bases between them. Germline CDR1 reads ENHRY; CDR2 reads SYGVKD. The CDR3 reads CAILGWSGGHYEQYF. The DNA for the CDR3 is TGTGCCATCCTGGGTTGGTCAGGGGGGCACTACGAGCAGTACTTC.

The genes are TRBV6-6 and TRBJ2-1; 11 nucleotides match TRBD2. Germline CDR1 is MNHNY and CDR2 is SVGAGI (reference sequence). V shed 4 bases, J shed 7 bases, and the junction held 9 bases outside the gene matches. The CDR3 length is 16 residues. The chain's CDR3 is CASSSHSGRAGNEQFF. Written as DNA, the CDR3 is TGTGCCAGCAGTTCCCATAGCGGGAGGGCCGGAAATGAGCAGTTCTTC.

The chain links TRBV4-3 to TRBJ2-1; TRBD2 might be the D (5 bases). The ends were cut back, 6 bases at V and 3 bases at J, with 9 bases in the middle. The CDR3 sequence is 13 residues long. Looked up from germline, CDR1 is LGHNA and CDR2 is YSLEER. Here the CDR3 DNA reads TGCGCCAGCAGTGCCAGCGGCTACAATGAGCAGTTCTTC. It is translated as CASSASGYNEQFF.

The chain is built from TRBV6-6 and TRBJ1-3; 8 nucleotides align to TRBD1. The CDR3 runs 15 residues. The germline gives CDR1 MNHNY, CDR2 SVGAGI (reference sequence). With 3 bases clipped from V and 4 bases from J, the junction kept 5 bases outside the gene matches. The CDR3 DNA is TGTGCCAGCAGTTATTCAGGGGGCGAAGGAAACACCATATATTTT. Its translation: CASSYSGGEGNTIYF.

Worth noting for this clone: Mismatch with germline at one junction end may stem from a read error. The chain is built from TRBV7-7 and TRBJ2-3; D possibly matches TRBD1 or TRBD2 (6 bases each). Germline V CDR1 and CDR2: SSHAT, FNYEAQ (reference sequence). The CDR3 consists of 16 residues. The CDR3 DNA follows: TGTGCTAGCAGCTTAGGGGGGCCCGGTGGTACAGATACGCAGTATTTT. This codes for CASSLGGPGGTDTQYF.

This CDR3 is CASSDAGGGTYEQYF. CDR3 nucleotides: TGCGCCAGCAGTGATGCGGGCGGGGGGACCTACGAGCAGTACTTC. The V and J genes are TRBV10-2 and TRBJ2-7; 8 bases are shared with TRBD2. J was trimmed by 2 bases and V by 3 bases; bases with no gene match: 6. The germline CDR1 and CDR2 sequences are WSHSY and SAAADI. This CDR3 is 15 amino acids long.

The V call is TRBV28, the J call TRBJ1-2, with TRBD1 matching 7 bases. The trim removed 4 bases at V and 1 base at J, leaving 12 bases unmatched. CDR1 and CDR2 from the germline V gene are MDHEN and SYDVKM. This CDR3 has 17 residues. In DNA form, the CDR3 reads TGTGCCAGCAGTTCTGGGGGACAGTGGAACCGTAACTATGGCTACACCTTC. This codes for CASSSGGQWNRNYGYTF.

The rearrangement uses TRBV9 and TRBJ1-3; D possibly corresponds to TRBD1 (5 bases). This CDR3 has 14 amino acids. V was clipped by 2 bases and J by 2 bases, with 8 bases between them. The germline CDR1 and CDR2 sequences are SGDLS and YYNGEE. CDR3: CASSVQGPGNTIYF. The CDR3 DNA is TGTGCCAGCAGCGTTCAGGGACCTGGAAACACCATATATTTT.

The CDR3 reads CASAGTDTQYF. For the CDR3, the DNA is TGTGCCAGCGCTGGAACAGATACGCAGTATTTT. The chain has TRBV2 and TRBJ2-3, with no clear D. In germline, CDR1 is SNHLY, CDR2 FYNNEI. CDR3 length: 11 residues. V shed 8 bases and J shed 3 bases, with 6 bases lying between them.

The rearrangement joins TRBV7-2 to TRBJ2-1, with TRBD2 matching over 12 bases. The CDR3 spans 18 residues. The germline V gene encodes CDR1 SGHTA and CDR2 FQGNSA. V was clipped by 5 bases and J by 1 base; unmatched bases: 9. The CDR3 DNA reads as TGTGCCAGCAGCGTGGGACTAGCGGGTGATCTATCCTACAATGAGCAGTTCTTC. Amino acid sequence: CASSVGLAGDLSYNEQFF.

This clone has only one observation. This chain connects TRBV4-1 to TRBJ1-1; no firm D call. There are 16 residues in the CDR3. Germline CDR1 and CDR2: MGHRA and YSYEKL. V was cut by 2 bases and J by 0 bases, with 13 bases left in between. CDR3 sequence reads: CASSQLTVTMNTEAFF. In DNA, the CDR3 is TGCGCCAGCAGCCAACTGACGGTTACCATGAACACTGAAGCTTTCTTT.

V usage is TRBV7-9 and J usage is TRBJ1-2; D is unclear. V was shortened by 5 bases and J by 4 bases, with 20 bases between the two germline ends. CDR1 and CDR2 from the germline V gene are SEHNR and FQNEAQ (reference sequence). This CDR3 spans 16 amino acids. CDR3: CASSPGRRALFYGYTF. The CDR3 DNA sequence: TGTGCCAGCAGCCCCGGAAGGCGGGCTCTGTTCTATGGCTACACCTTC.

The rearrangement joins TRBV9 to TRBJ2-7, with no clear D. Trimming took off 0 bases at V and 2 bases at J, with 9 bases between the two ends. The CDR3 length is 14 residues. The V gene's germline CDR1 is SGDLS and CDR2 YYNGEE. The CDR3 sequence is CASSVAEQPYEQYF. The CDR3 nucleotides read TGTGCCAGCAGCGTAGCTGAGCAGCCCTACGAGCAGTACTTC.

The chain employs TRBV28 and TRBJ1-1; the match to TRBD1 covers 8 bases. The V gene's germline CDR1 is MDHEN and CDR2 SYDVKM. CDR3 length equals 15 residues. V shed 3 bases, J shed 4 bases, and the junction held 7 bases outside the gene matches. This chain's CDR3 is CASSLPGQGATEAFF. The DNA of the CDR3 is TGTGCCAGCAGTTTGCCCGGACAGGGAGCCACTGAAGCTTTCTTT.

The chain links TRBV5-6 to TRBJ2-7; D not certain. CDR3 length: 13 residues. Germline CDR1 SGHDT, CDR2 YYEEEE. Trimming removed 4 bases from V and 6 bases from J, with 14 bases in between. CDR3 sequence (DNA): TGTGCCAGCAGCCCCGTCCCCCGTAGCGAGCAGTACTTC. Amino acids: CASSPVPRSEQYF.

The J gene is TRBJ2-3, the V gene TRBV7-9, with D unresolved. Trimming cost V 3 bases and J 8 bases, with 6 bases left between them. This CDR3 comprises 11 residues. Per the germline V gene, CDR1 is SEHNR and CDR2 is FQNEAQ (reference sequence). In DNA, the CDR3 is TGTGCCAGCAGCTTCAGTGGTACGCAGTATTTT. This encodes CASSFSGTQYF.

The chain has TRBV27 and TRBJ1-4; no reliable D call. V shed 4 bases and J shed 4 bases, with 13 bases lying between them. The CDR3 totals 15 residues. The V gene's germline CDR1 is MNHEY and CDR2 SMNVEV (reference sequence). In DNA, the CDR3 is TGTGCCAGCAGTTCCGCTCGGCGGATTAATGAAAAACTGTTTTTT. Translating it yields CASSSARRINEKLFF.

This sequence joins TRBV28 and TRBJ2-5; D might be TRBD2 (6 bases). This CDR3 has 12 residues. The germline V gene has CDR1 MDHEN and CDR2 SYDVKM. The V gene lost 10 bases and the J gene lost 4 bases, with 13 bases spanning the gap. CDR3 in DNA: TGTGCCATCGGGACTTTGAGAGAGACCCAGTACTTC. Translated, it gives CAIGTLRETQYF. Supplemented by reference TRBV28 and TRBJ2-5, the full variable domain reads DVKVTQSSRYLVKRTGEKVFLECVQDMDHENMFWYRQDPGLGLRLIYFSYDVKMKEKGDIPEGYSVSREKKERFSLILESASTNQTSMYLCAIGTLRETQYFGPGTRLLVL.

This clone was observed a handful of times. The chain is built from TRBV10-1 and TRBJ2-2; 9 bases are shared with TRBD1. CDR3 length equals 16 residues. With V trimmed by 6 bases and J by 1 base, 6 bases remained unmatched. The germline V gene encodes CDR1 WNHNN and CDR2 SYGVQD (reference sequence). In DNA form, the CDR3 reads TGCGCCAGCAGCGAGACGGACAGGGGGAACACCGGGGAGCTGTTTTTT. Its protein is CASSETDRGNTGELFF.